A single sample gave rise to the 31 T cell receptor beta chains below, sequenced in a study of T cells in Graves' hyperthyroidism and ophthalmopathy. Amplification of TCR beta CDR3 regions was performed using RNA transcripts as template. The primer set for the first-round RT-PCR of the TCR CDR3 was HTBI. TCRdb passed the multiplex PCR reads through MiXCR, listing each CDR3 protein once. The repertoire holds hundreds of thousands of distinct CDR3 sequences, with roughly 19% as singletons. Source material: blood. These receptor sequences come from a man aged 45-60 years with Graves' ophthalmopathy.

This rearrangement joins TRBV27 to TRBJ1-6, with a tentative D call TRBD1 (5 bases). CDR3 size: 15 residues. CDR1 and CDR2 (germline): MNHEY, SMNVEV (reference sequence). V was trimmed by 6 bases and J by 6 bases, leaving 15 bases between them. This CDR3 is CASSQERGGNSPLHF. The CDR3 DNA sequence: TGTGCCAGCAGCCAAGAAAGGGGTGGTAATTCACCCCTCCACTTT.

This clonotype came up many times. The V gene is TRBV11-2, the J gene TRBJ2-5; possible D gene TRBD2, 5 bases. The V gene lost 10 bases and the J gene lost 3 bases, with 12 bases spanning the gap. CDR1 and CDR2 from the germline V gene are SGHAT and FQNNGV. This CDR3 is 12 amino acids long. The CDR3 DNA reads TGTGCCACCAGAGGGTGGGAAGAGACCCAGTACTTC. Its protein product is CATRGWEETQYF.

V and J are TRBV20-1 and TRBJ1-5; 9 nucleotides line up with TRBD1. The germline CDR1 and CDR2 sequences are DFQATT and SNEGSKA (reference sequence). With V trimmed by 5 bases and J by 7 bases, 6 bases remained unmatched. The CDR3 contains 13 residues. The CDR3 sequence is CSAGGQGIQPQHF. DNA for the CDR3: TGCAGTGCTGGGGGACAGGGTATCCAGCCCCAGCATTTT.

This chain uses TRBV20-1 with TRBJ2-6, with 7 nucleotides matching TRBD1. The germline V gene has CDR1 DFQATT and CDR2 SNEGSKA (reference sequence). This CDR3 spans 14 amino acids. V shed 5 bases, J shed 0 bases, and the junction held 1 base outside the gene matches. Here the CDR3 DNA reads TGCAGTGCTGAGGGGGCCTCTGGGGCCAACGTCCTGACTTTC. As protein: CSAEGASGANVLTF.

The sample holds many counts of this clonotype. The CDR3 coding sequence is TGTGCCAGCAGACTCGAGAACACTGAAGCTTTCTTT. Encoded protein: CASRLENTEAFF. The chain employs TRBV12-3 or TRBV12-4 and TRBJ1-1, with D unclear. The ends were cut back, 6 bases at V and 1 base at J, with 6 bases in the middle. The CDR3 totals 12 residues.

At least ten counts were recorded for this clonotype. V and J are TRBV7-9 and TRBJ1-1; no clear D gene. The CDR3 loop spans 15 amino acids. Trimming shortened V by 5 bases and J by 0 bases, and 13 bases separated the two germline ends. The germline V gene encodes CDR1 SEHNR and CDR2 FQNEAQ (reference sequence). CDR3 coding DNA: TGTGCCAGCAGCGAGAAGAGGACGATGAACACTGAAGCTTTCTTT. Translated: CASSEKRTMNTEAFF.

This clonotype showed up just a few times. This chain links TRBV6-2 or TRBV6-3 with TRBJ1-4; TRBD1 matches 11 bases. CDR1 and CDR2 from the germline V gene are MNHEY and SVGEGT. The CDR3 consists of 17 residues. With V trimmed by 2 bases and J by 2 bases, 4 bases remained unmatched. The CDR3 loop is CASSYRDRGWTNEKLFF. CDR3 nucleotides: TGTGCCAGCAGTTACAGGGACAGGGGGTGGACTAATGAAAAACTGTTTTTT.

This clonotype was found a few times. The chain carries TRBV27 and TRBJ1-3; perhaps TRBD1 as D (6 bases). CDR3 size: 16 residues. Germline V gene lookup returns CDR1 MNHEY and CDR2 SMNVEV (reference sequence). Trimming shortened V by 3 bases and J by 0 bases, and 12 bases separated the two germline ends. The CDR3 spells CASSFTRGCSGNTIYF. CDR3 nucleotides: TGTGCCAGCAGTTTCACCAGGGGTTGCTCTGGAAACACCATATATTTT.

In this sample, this clonotype turned up many times. The chain has TRBV6-1 and TRBJ1-6; 7 nucleotides line up with TRBD1. Unmatched junction bases numbered 8, after V lost 5 bases and J lost 10 bases. CDR3 size: 14 residues. The germline V gene has CDR1 MNHNS and CDR2 SASEGT. In nucleotides, the CDR3 is TGTGCCAGCAGTTACAGGGGAGAGGGGTCACCCCTCCACTTT. Its protein product is CASSYRGEGSPLHF.

This clonotype was counted many times. The chain carries TRBV5-6 and TRBJ2-7; 14 nucleotides match TRBD2. This CDR3 comprises 15 residues. J lost 4 bases, V lost 4 bases, and 4 bases had no gene match. Germline-derived CDR1 and CDR2 are SGHDT and YYEEEE. CDR3 nucleotides: TGTGCCAGCAGCAGGGGGACTAGCGGGAGTTACGAGCAGTACTTC. It is translated as CASSRGTSGSYEQYF.

This clonotype showed up just a few times. The J gene is TRBJ1-1, the V gene TRBV7-2, with 9 bases identical to TRBD1. V trimming: 1 base; J trimming: 5 bases; junction bases outside the gene matches: 5. Germline V CDR1 and CDR2: SGHTA, FQGNSA. The CDR3 extends over 15 amino acids. The CDR3 DNA reads TGTGCCAGCAGCTTAGAAGGGACAGGGTGGACTGAAGCTTTCTTT. Its protein is CASSLEGTGWTEAFF.

The V call is TRBV4-2, the J call TRBJ2-6, with D unclear. Germline values: CDR1 LGHNA, CDR2 YNFKEQ. Trimming removed 0 bases at V and 4 bases at J, with 10 bases between. The CDR3 extends over 16 amino acids. The CDR3 is CASSQDGSTGANVLTF. The CDR3 DNA is TGTGCCAGCAGCCAAGATGGCTCTACGGGGGCCAACGTCCTGACTTTC.

This chain joins TRBV7-2 and TRBJ2-5; TRBD2 matches 11 bases. CDR1 and CDR2 (germline): SGHTA, FQGNSA. The CDR3 is 15 amino acids. V was clipped by 4 bases and J by 5 bases; unmatched bases: 6. The CDR3 DNA follows: TGTGCCAGCAGCTCGGGACTAGCGGCTGGCGAGACCCAGTACTTC. Translated, it gives CASSSGLAAGETQYF.

This clonotype was detected only a few times. The gene calls are TRBV9 and TRBJ2-3; D ambiguous. V was pared by 3 bases and J by 0 bases, with 11 bases between. The CDR3 totals 15 residues. From germline, CDR1 is SGDLS and CDR2 YYNGEE. CDR3 in amino acids: CASSASLDSTDTQYF. In DNA form, the CDR3 reads TGTGCCAGCAGCGCCTCCCTTGACAGCACAGATACGCAGTATTTT.

There are many counts of this clonotype. At one end the junction does not follow the germline gene, possibly because of a read error. The rearrangement uses TRBV5-1 and TRBJ2-5; D gene uncertain. This CDR3 has 11 amino acids. CDR1 and CDR2 from the germline V gene are SGHRS and YFSETQ. Written as DNA, the CDR3 is TGTGCCAGCAGCTTAGAAGAGACCCAGTACTTC. It yields the protein CASSLEETQYF.

This clonotype was observed a handful of times. This chain uses TRBV10-3 with TRBJ1-4; no definite D call. V was cut by 4 bases and J by 0 bases, with 12 bases left in between. This CDR3 region has 16 residues. Germline V gene sequence: CDR1 ENHRY, CDR2 SYGVKD. The CDR3 loop reads CAISGTSGSTNEKLFF. In DNA, the CDR3 is TGTGCCATCAGTGGAACCAGCGGATCAACTAATGAAAAACTGTTTTTT.

This clonotype was observed once. The chain links TRBV3-1 to TRBJ2-1, with D possibly TRBD2 on 6 matching bases. Trimming left V 1 base short and J 9 bases short, with 13 bases between. Germline lookup yields CDR1 LGHDT and CDR2 YNNKEL (reference sequence). CDR3 length: 14 residues. The DNA of the CDR3 is TGTGCCAGCAGCCAAGGGACTGGGGGGACTGAGCAGTTCTTC. Translated: CASSQGTGGTEQFF.

This clonotype appeared a few times. The chain employs TRBV20-1 and TRBJ2-7; D tentatively reads TRBD1 or TRBD2 (5 bases each). The CDR3 is 14 amino acids. V was cut by 0 bases and J by 6 bases, with 15 bases left in between. Germline V gene data show CDR1 as DFQATT and CDR2 as SNEGSKA (reference sequence). Written as DNA, the CDR3 is TGCAGTGCTAGAGACTCAAGAGAGGGGACCGAGCAGTACTTC. It is translated as CSARDSREGTEQYF.

This rearrangement joins TRBV24-1 to TRBJ2-1; D is possibly TRBD1 or TRBD2 (6 bases each). With 5 bases removed from V and 8 bases from J, the gap between germline ends came to 21 bases. The CDR3 loop spans 16 amino acids. From germline, CDR1 is KGHDR and CDR2 SFDVKD. The CDR3 sequence: CATSARQAGPGDEQFF. CDR3 bases: TGTGCCACCAGTGCGCGACAGGCCGGGCCGGGGGATGAGCAGTTCTTC.

This clonotype was recorded a few times. The CDR3 DNA sequence: TGTGCCAGCAGCAACCTACTAGCGGGAGGAACAGATACGCAGTATTTT. Translating gives CASSNLLAGGTDTQYF. This chain joins TRBV12-3 or TRBV12-4 and TRBJ2-3, with 12 positions matching TRBD2. The CDR3 has 16 residues. Losses at the gene ends were 6 bases for V and 3 bases for J; bases not matched to a gene: 7.

The DNA for the CDR3 is TGTGCCAGCAGAAAGACAGGGTCTGGAAACACCATATATTTT. Translation gives CASRKTGSGNTIYF. The chain is built from TRBV6-2 or TRBV6-3 and TRBJ1-3; 7 bases align to TRBD1. The CDR3 consists of 14 residues. The germline gives CDR1 MNHEY, CDR2 SVGEGT. After removal of 6 bases from V and 1 base from J, the junction contained 3 bases not matched to a gene.

At least ten counts were recorded for this clonotype. CDR3 coding DNA: TGTGCCAGCAGTTTCGGGGGGCTGAACACTGAAGCTTTCTTT. Its protein is CASSFGGLNTEAFF. The V and J genes are TRBV28 and TRBJ1-1; tentatively, D is TRBD1 (6 bases). The germline V gene encodes CDR1 MDHEN and CDR2 SYDVKM. Trimming removed 3 bases at V and 0 bases at J, with 8 bases between. This CDR3 is built from 14 residues.

This clonotype has at least ten counts. The rearrangement links TRBV20-1 to TRBJ2-7; tentatively, D is TRBD2 (6 bases). The CDR3 runs to 14 residues. The germline V gene has CDR1 DFQATT and CDR2 SNEGSKA (reference sequence). Trimming removed 3 bases at V and 4 bases at J, with 16 bases between. The DNA of the CDR3 is TGCAGTGCTAGGACACAACGGGAGATGTACGAGCAGTACTTC. Translating it yields CSARTQREMYEQYF.

This clonotype was counted between two and nine times. The V and J genes are TRBV10-3 and TRBJ2-2, with 10 bases matching TRBD2. Per the germline V gene, CDR1 is ENHRY and CDR2 is SYGVKD. The CDR3 has 15 residues. Trimming removed 2 bases from V and 6 bases from J; junction bases left unmatched: 3. CDR3 coding DNA: TGTGCCATCAGTGAGACTAGCGGGACCGCCGGGGAGCTGTTTTTT. It encodes CAISETSGTAGELFF.

This clonotype was seen ten or more times. The rearrangement uses TRBV28 and TRBJ2-3, with a weak D call TRBD2 (6 bases). The germline gives CDR1 MDHEN, CDR2 SYDVKM. Trimming cost V 4 bases and J 7 bases, with 18 bases left between them. The CDR3 spans 15 residues. CDR3 sequence reads: CASSSPTSLLNTQYF. Here the CDR3 DNA reads TGTGCCAGCAGTTCACCTACTAGCCTGCTTAATACGCAGTATTTT.

Note on this clonotype: Given a much more abundant clone one base away, this may be a read error. The genes are TRBV12-3 or TRBV12-4 and TRBJ1-1, with D possibly being TRBD1 (5 bases). The CDR3 has 13 residues. With 6 bases removed from V and 4 bases from J, the gap between germline ends came to 12 bases. CDR3 sequence (DNA): TGTGCCAGCAGCCCTGACAGAGGCACTGAAGCTTTCTTT. Its translation is CASSPDRGTEAFF.

At least ten counts were recorded for this clonotype. V is TRBV18 and J is TRBJ2-1; TRBD2 is a possible D gene (5 bases). This CDR3 is 16 amino acids long. With 0 bases removed from V and 3 bases from J, the gap between germline ends came to 12 bases. Germline values: CDR1 KGHSH, CDR2 LQKENI. CDR3 nucleotides: TGTGCCAGCTCACCACCGGCAGCGGTCTTCTACAATGAGCAGTTCTTC. Protein sequence: CASSPPAAVFYNEQFF.

This clonotype was observed at least ten times. V usage is TRBV28 and J usage is TRBJ1-5; D is undetermined. CDR1 is MDHEN, CDR2 SYDVKM, per germline. The CDR3 sequence is 13 residues long. Between the trimmed V and J ends, which lost 2 bases and 11 bases, there was a span of 13 bases. CDR3 in DNA: TGTGCCAGCAGTTTAGAGTTTGATAAGACCCAGCATTTT. This translates into CASSLEFDKTQHF.

This clonotype turned up a few times. This chain uses TRBV6-1 with TRBJ2-1; D possibly corresponds to TRBD2 (6 bases). The CDR3 spans 16 residues. CDR1 and CDR2 from the germline V gene are MNHNS and SASEGT. The V end lost 5 bases, the J end lost 5 bases, and 19 bases lay between the germline ends. This CDR3 reads CASSQPGLWGDNEQFF. CDR3 nucleotide sequence: TGTGCCAGCAGTCAACCGGGACTGTGGGGCGACAATGAGCAGTTCTTC.

This clonotype was counted only a few times. V usage is TRBV18 and J usage is TRBJ1-1; TRBD1 is a possible D gene (5 bases). This CDR3 comprises 15 residues. Deletions cut 5 bases from V and 1 base from J, with 14 bases between. The V gene's germline CDR1 is KGHSH and CDR2 LQKENI. DNA of the CDR3: TGTGCCAGCTCAAAGGGAGGGACCTGGAACACTGAAGCTTTCTTT. Translation: CASSKGGTWNTEAFF.

This clonotype was recorded a few times. The chain recombines TRBV29-1 with TRBJ2-1; 7 bases fit TRBD1. CDR1 is SQVTM and CDR2 is ANQGSEA in the germline V gene. This CDR3 spans 14 amino acids. Trimming at V came to 2 bases and at J to 9 bases, leaving 10 bases not matched to a gene. This CDR3 reads CSVEQRTGGGEQFF. The DNA for the CDR3 is TGCAGCGTTGAACAGCGGACAGGAGGAGGTGAGCAGTTCTTC.